These 4 T cell receptor beta chains were all obtained from the same sample, sequenced in a study of blood T cell repertoires in COVID-19. TCRdb's copy holds only in-frame clones and misses some; the assay was immunoSEQ multiplex PCR. The repertoire includes about 220,000 clones, around three quarters of them detected once, and roughly 7% sits in the top ten. Sequencing was carried out using peripheral blood. The receptors derive from a woman aged 70-85 years with acute or convalescent COVID-19.

This chain uses TRBV30 with TRBJ2-4; 7 bases align to TRBD1. CDR1 and CDR2 (germline): GTSNPN, SVGIG (reference sequence). Unmatched junction bases numbered 4, after V lost 5 bases and J lost 9 bases. The CDR3 has 11 amino acids. CDR3: CAWQGDGIQYF. For the CDR3, the DNA is TGTGCCTGGCAGGGGGACGGCATTCAGTACTTC.

V usage is TRBV7-2 and J usage is TRBJ2-1; TRBD1 aligns across 7 bases. Trimming took 6 bases from V and 9 from J; bases not matched to a gene: 14. CDR3 length: 15 residues. CDR1 and CDR2 (germline): SGHTA, FQGNSA. This chain's CDR3 is CASRINGPAGGEQFF. CDR3 in DNA: TGTGCCAGCAGGATTAATGGGCCCGCAGGGGGTGAGCAGTTCTTC.

The CDR3 sequence: CASSSGQGAPLTDTQYF. CDR3 in DNA: TGTGCCAGCAGCTCTGGACAGGGGGCGCCCCTCACAGATACGCAGTATTTT. The rearrangement links TRBV5-6 to TRBJ2-3; 11 bases are shared with TRBD1. This CDR3 comprises 17 residues. Germline CDR1 and CDR2: SGHDT and YYEEEE. The trim removed 3 bases at V and 2 bases at J, leaving 8 bases unmatched.

V usage is TRBV5-1 and J usage is TRBJ2-2; D call uncertain. The V end lost 1 base, the J end lost 2 bases, and 6 bases lay between the germline ends. This CDR3 spans 14 amino acids. Germline CDR1 reads SGHRS; CDR2 reads YFSETQ. The CDR3, as DNA: TGCGCCAGCAGCTTGACTGTAAACACCGGGGAGCTGTTTTTT. This sequence encodes CASSLTVNTGELFF. Complete variable domain (other parts from reference TRBV5-1 and TRBJ2-2): KAGVTQTPRYLIKTRGQQVTLSCSPISGHRSVSWYQQTPGQGLQFLFEYFSETQRNKGNFPGRFSGRQFSNSRSEMNVSTLELGDSALYLCASSLTVNTGELFFGEGSRLTVL.